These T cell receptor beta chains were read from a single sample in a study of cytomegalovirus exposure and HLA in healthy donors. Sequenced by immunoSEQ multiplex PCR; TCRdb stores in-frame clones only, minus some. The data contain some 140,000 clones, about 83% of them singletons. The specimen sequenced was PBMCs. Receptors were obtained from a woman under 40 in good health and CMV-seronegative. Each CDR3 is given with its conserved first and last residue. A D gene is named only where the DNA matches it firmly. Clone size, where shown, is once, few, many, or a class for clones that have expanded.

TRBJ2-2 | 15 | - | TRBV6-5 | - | CASTWGGWNTGELFF | TGTGCCAGCACGTGGGGGGGCTGGAACACCGGGGAGCTGTTTTTT
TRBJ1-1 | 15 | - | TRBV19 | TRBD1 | CASTVDRGRRTEAFF | TGTGCCAGTACCGTAGACAGGGGGCGAAGAACTGAAGCTTTCTTT
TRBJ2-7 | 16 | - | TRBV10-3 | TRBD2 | CAISESRLAGGYEQYF | TGTGCCATCAGTGAGTCCAGACTAGCGGGGGGCTACGAGCAGTACTTC
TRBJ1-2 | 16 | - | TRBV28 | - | CASSLVSASGTYGYTF | TGTGCCAGCAGTTTAGTTTCCGCATCAGGGACTTATGGCTACACCTTC
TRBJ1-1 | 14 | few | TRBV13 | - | CASSSGLANTEAFF | TGTGCCAGCAGTAGTGGATTAGCGAACACTGAAGCTTTCTTT
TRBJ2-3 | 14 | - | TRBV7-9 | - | CASSLALRADTQYF | TGTGCCAGCAGCTTAGCGCTGAGGGCGGATACGCAGTATTTT
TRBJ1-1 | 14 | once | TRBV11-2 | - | CASSLGITGTEAFF | TGTGCCAGCAGCTTAGGTATCACGGGCACTGAAGCTTTCTTT
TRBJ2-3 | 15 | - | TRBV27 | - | CASSLSAGSTDTQYF | TGTGCCAGCAGTTTATCGGCGGGGAGCACAGATACGCAGTATTTT
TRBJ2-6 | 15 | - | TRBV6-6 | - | CASRGLNSGANVLTF | TGTGCCAGCCGGGGACTCAACTCTGGGGCCAACGTCCTGACTTTC
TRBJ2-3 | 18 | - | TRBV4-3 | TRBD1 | CASSQDRDRVTSTDTQYF | TGCGCCAGCAGCCAAGATCGGGACAGGGTAACTAGCACAGATACGCAGTATTTT
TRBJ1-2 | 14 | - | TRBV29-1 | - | CSVGRYTGNYGYTF | TGCAGCGTTGGTAGGTACACGGGAAACTATGGCTACACCTTC
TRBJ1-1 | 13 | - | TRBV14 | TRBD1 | CASSQDRETEAFF | TGTGCCAGCAGCCAGGACAGGGAGACTGAAGCTTTCTTT
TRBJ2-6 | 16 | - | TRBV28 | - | CASSGPQGSGANVLTF | TGTGCCAGCAGTGGCCCTCAGGGCTCTGGGGCCAACGTCCTGACTTTC
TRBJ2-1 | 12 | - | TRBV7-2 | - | CASSSQLNEQFF | TGTGCCAGCAGCTCCCAACTCAATGAGCAGTTCTTC
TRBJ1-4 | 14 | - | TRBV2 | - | CASSDGLLKEKLFF | TGTGCCAGCAGTGACGGACTCCTAAAAGAAAAACTGTTTTTT
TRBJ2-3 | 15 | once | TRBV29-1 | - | CSVESWRGRTDTQYF | TGCAGCGTTGAGTCCTGGCGGGGACGCACAGATACGCAGTATTTT
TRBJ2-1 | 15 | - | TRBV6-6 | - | CASSYFAGEYNEQFF | TGTGCCAGCAGTTATTTCGCAGGTGAATACAATGAGCAGTTCTTC
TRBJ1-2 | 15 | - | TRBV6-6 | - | CASSYSTQGTYGYTF | TGTGCCAGCAGTTACTCTACGCAGGGGACCTATGGCTACACCTTC
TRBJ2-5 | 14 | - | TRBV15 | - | CATAPGVYQETQYF | TGTGCCACTGCCCCGGGGGTTTACCAGGAGACCCAGTACTTC
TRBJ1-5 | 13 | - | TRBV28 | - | CASSFGVHQPQHF | TGTGCCAGCAGTTTCGGGGTGCATCAGCCCCAGCATTTT
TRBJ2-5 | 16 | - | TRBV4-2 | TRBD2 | CASSQAGLAEQETQYF | TGTGCCAGCAGCCAGGCGGGACTAGCGGAACAAGAGACCCAGTACTTC
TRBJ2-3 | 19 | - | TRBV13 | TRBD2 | CASSSNGLAGGESTDTQYF | TGTGCCAGCAGCTCCAACGGCCTAGCGGGAGGTGAGAGCACAGATACGCAGTATTTT
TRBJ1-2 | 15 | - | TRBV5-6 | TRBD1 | CASSRPGQGIYGYTF | TGTGCCAGCAGCCGGCCGGGACAGGGGATCTATGGCTACACCTTC